The source of this T cell receptor beta chain is a study of T cells in Graves' hyperthyroidism and ophthalmopathy. The trim removed 3 bases at V and 8 bases at J, leaving 3 bases unmatched. The V gene's germline CDR1 is KGHDR and CDR2 SFDVKD. This CDR3 region has 14 residues. Patients aged 18 to 65 had newly diagnosed hyperthyroidism of under 2 months' duration. The CDR3 regions of TCR beta were amplified from RNA transcripts. Carried out on the TCR CDR3, a first-round RT-PCR used the HTBI primer set. MiXCR was run by TCRdb on the multiplex PCR reads, yielding one entry per CDR3 protein. The table lists over 650,000 distinct CDR3 sequences, around 15% of them singletons, with about 8.4% in the top ten.

The sample taken for sequencing was blood. J is TRBJ2-1 and V is TRBV24-1, with TRBD2 matching 10 bases. The TCR comes from a young man with Graves' hyperthyroidism. This CDR3 reads CATSDASGGDEQFF. DNA for the CDR3: TGTGCCACCAGTGATGCTAGCGGGGGAGATGAGCAGTTCTTC.